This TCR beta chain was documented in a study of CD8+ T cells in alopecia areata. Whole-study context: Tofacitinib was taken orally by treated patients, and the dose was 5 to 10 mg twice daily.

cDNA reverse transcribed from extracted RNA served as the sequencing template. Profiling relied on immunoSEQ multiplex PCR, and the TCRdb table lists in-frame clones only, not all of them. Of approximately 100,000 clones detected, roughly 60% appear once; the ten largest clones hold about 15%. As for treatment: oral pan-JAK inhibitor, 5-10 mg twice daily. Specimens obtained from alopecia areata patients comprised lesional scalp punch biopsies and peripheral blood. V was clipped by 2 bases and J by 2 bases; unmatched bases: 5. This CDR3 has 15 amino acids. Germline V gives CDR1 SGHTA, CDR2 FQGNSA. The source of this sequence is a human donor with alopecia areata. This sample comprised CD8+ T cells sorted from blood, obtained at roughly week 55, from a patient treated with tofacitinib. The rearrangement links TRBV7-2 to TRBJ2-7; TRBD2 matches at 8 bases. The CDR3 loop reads CASSLTGGSAYEQYF. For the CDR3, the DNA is TGTGCCAGCAGCTTAACGGGGGGGAGCGCCTACGAGCAGTACTTC.